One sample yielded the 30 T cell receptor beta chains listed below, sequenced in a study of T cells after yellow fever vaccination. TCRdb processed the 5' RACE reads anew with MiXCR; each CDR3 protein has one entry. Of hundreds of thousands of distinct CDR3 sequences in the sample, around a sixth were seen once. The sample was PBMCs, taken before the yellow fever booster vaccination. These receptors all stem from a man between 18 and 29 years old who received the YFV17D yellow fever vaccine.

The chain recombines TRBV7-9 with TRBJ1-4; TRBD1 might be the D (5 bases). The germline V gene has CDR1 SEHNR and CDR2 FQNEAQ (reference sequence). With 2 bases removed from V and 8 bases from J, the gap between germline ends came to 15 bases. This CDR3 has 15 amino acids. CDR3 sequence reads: CASSLRGRELEKLFF. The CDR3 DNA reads TGTGCCAGCAGCTTACGGGGCAGGGAACTCGAAAAACTGTTTTTT.

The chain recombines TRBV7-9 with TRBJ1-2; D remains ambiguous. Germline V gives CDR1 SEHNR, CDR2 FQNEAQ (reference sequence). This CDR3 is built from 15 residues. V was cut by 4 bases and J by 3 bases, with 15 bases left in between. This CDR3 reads CASSSPNEDHYGYTF. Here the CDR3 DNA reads TGTGCCAGCAGCTCACCTAACGAGGACCACTATGGCTACACCTTC.

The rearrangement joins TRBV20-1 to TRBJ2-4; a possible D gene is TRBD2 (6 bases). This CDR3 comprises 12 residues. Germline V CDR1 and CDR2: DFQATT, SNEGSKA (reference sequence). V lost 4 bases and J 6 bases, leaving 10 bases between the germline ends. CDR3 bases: TGCAGTGCTAAGGAGGGAGGAAACATTCAGTACTTC. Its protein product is CSAKEGGNIQYF.

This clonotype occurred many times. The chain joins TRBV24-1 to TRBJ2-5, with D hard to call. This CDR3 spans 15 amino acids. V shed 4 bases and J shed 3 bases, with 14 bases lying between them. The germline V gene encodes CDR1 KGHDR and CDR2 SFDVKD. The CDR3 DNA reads TGTGCCACCAGTGACCCAAAATTGGGCGAAGAGACCCAGTACTTC. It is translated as CATSDPKLGEETQYF.

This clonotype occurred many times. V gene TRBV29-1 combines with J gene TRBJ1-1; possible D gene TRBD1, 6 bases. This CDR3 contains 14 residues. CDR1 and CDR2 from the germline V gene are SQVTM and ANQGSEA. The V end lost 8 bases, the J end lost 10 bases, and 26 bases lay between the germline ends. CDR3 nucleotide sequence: TGCAGCTCCACTCCAGGACAGCTATCGAATGGAGCTTTCTTT. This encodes CSSTPGQLSNGAFF.

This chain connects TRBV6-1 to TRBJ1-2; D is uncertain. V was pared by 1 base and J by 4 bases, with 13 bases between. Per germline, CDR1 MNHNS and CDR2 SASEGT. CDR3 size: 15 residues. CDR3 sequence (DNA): TGTGCCAGCAGTGAAGGGGGTTGGCGGGCCTATGGCTACACCTTC. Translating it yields CASSEGGWRAYGYTF.

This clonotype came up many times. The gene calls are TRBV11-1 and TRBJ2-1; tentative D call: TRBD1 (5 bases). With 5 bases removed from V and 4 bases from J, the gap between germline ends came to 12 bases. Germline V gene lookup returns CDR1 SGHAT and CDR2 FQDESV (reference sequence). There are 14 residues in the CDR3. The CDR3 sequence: CASSNPTEYNEQFF. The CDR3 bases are TGTGCCAGCAGCAACCCGACAGAGTACAATGAGCAGTTCTTC.

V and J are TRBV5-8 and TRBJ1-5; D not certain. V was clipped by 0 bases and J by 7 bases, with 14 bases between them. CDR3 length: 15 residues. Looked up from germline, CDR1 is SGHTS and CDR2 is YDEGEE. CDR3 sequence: CASSLAGGLGQPQHF. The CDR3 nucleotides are TGTGCCAGCAGCTTGGCCGGAGGGTTAGGGCAGCCCCAGCATTTT.

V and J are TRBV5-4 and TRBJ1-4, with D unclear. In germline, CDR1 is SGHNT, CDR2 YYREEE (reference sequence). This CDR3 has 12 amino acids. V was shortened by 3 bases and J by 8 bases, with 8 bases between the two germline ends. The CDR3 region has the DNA TGTGCCAGCAGCTGGAACGTGGAAAAACTGTTTTTT. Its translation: CASSWNVEKLFF.

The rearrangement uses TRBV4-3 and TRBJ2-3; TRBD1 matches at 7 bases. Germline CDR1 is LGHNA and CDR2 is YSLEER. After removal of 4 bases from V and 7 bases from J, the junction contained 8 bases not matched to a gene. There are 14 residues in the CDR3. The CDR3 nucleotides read TGCGCCAGCAGCCCAAAACCAGGGGGATATACGCAGTATTTT. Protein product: CASSPKPGGYTQYF.

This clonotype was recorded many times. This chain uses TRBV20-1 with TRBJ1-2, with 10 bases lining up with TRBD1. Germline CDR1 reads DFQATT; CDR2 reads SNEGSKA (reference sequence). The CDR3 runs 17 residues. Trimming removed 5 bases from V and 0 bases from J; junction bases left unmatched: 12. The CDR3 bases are TGCAGTGCTCCCGGGACAGGGGCCCAACTAGCTAACTATGGCTACACCTTC. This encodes CSAPGTGAQLANYGYTF.

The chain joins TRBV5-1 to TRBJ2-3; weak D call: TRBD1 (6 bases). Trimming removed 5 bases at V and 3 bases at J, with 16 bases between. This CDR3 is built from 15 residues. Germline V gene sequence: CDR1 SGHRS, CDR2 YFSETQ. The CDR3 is CASSVGGWETDTQYF. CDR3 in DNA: TGCGCCAGCAGTGTTGGGGGCTGGGAAACAGATACGCAGTATTTT.

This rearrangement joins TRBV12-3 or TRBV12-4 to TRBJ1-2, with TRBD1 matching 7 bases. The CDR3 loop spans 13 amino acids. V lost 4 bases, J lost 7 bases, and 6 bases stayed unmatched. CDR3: CASSYQGVVGYTF. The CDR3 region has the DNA TGTGCCAGCAGTTATCAGGGGGTGGTTGGCTACACCTTC.

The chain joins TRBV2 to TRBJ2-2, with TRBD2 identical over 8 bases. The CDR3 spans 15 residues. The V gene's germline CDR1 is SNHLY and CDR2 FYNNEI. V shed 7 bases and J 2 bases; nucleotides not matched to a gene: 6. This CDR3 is CASNKLAVNTGELFF. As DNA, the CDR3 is TGTGCCAGCAACAAACTAGCGGTTAACACCGGGGAGCTGTTTTTT. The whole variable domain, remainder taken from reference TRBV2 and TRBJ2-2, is EPEVTQTPSHQVTQMGQEVILRCVPISNHLYFYWYRQILGQKVEFLVSFYNNEISEKSEIFDDQFSVERPDGSNFTLKIRSTKLEDSAMYFCASNKLAVNTGELFFGEGSRLTVL.

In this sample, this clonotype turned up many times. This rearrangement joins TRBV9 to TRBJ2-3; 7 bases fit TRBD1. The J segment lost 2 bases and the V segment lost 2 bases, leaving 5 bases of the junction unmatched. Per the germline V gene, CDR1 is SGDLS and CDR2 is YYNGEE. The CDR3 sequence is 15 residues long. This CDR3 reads CASSVGTAHTDTQYF. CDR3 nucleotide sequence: TGTGCCAGCAGCGTCGGGACAGCTCACACAGATACGCAGTATTTT.

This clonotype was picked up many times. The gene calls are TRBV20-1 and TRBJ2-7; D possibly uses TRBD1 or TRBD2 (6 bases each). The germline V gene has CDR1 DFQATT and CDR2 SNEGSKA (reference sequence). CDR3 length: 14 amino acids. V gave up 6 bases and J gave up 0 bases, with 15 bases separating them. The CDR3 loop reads CSAHSGGLSYEQYF. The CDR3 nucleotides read TGCAGTGCCCATTCCGGGGGCCTCTCCTACGAGCAGTACTTC.

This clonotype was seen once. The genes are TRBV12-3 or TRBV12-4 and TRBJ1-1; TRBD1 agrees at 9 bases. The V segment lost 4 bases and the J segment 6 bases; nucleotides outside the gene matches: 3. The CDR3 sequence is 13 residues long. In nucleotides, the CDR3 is TGTGCCAGCAGTTACAGGGGGCGTGCTGAAGCTTTCTTT. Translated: CASSYRGRAEAFF.

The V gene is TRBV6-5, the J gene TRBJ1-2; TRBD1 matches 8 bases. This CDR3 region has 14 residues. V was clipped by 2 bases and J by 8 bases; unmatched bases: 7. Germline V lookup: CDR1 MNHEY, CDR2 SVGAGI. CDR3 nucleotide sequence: TGTGCCAGCAGTTACAGGCAGGGGGCTGGGGGCTACACCTTC. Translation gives CASSYRQGAGGYTF.

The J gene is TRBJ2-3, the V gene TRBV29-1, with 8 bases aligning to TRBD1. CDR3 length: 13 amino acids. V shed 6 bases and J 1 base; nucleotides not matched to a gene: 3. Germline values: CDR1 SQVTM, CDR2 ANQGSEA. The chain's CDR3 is CSVDREGTDTQYF. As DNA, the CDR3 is TGCAGCGTGGACAGGGAAGGCACAGATACGCAGTATTTT.

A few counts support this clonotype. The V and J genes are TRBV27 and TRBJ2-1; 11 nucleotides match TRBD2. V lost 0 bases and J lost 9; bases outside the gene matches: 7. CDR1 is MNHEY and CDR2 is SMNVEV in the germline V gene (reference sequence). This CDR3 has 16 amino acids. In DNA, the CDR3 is TGTGCCAGCAGTTTATCTGCTAGCGGGGGGCAGGCTGAGCAGTTCTTC. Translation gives CASSLSASGGQAEQFF.

The CDR3 DNA reads as TGTGCCAGCAGCTCAACCGGACCCGGGGGGACCCAGTACTTC. Residues: CASSSTGPGGTQYF. V gene TRBV4-2 combines with J gene TRBJ2-5; maybe TRBD2 (6 bases). The CDR3 sequence is 14 residues long. CDR1 and CDR2 (germline): LGHNA, YNFKEQ. The V end lost 5 bases, the J end lost 7 bases, and 17 bases lay between the germline ends.

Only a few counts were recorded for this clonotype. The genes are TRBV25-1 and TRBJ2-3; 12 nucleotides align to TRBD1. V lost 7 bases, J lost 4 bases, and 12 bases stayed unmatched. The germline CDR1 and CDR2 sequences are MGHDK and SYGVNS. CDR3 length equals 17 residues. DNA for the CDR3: TGTGCCAGCACTGGCCGGGACAGGGGGCGCAGCGCAGATACGCAGTATTTT. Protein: CASTGRDRGRSADTQYF.

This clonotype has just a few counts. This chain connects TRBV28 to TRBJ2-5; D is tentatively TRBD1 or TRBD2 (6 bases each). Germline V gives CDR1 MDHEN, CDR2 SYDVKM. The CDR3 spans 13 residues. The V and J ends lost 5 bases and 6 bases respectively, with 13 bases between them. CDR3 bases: TGTGCCAGCAGTGAAACAGGGAGGCAGACCCAGTACTTC. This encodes CASSETGRQTQYF.

CDR3 sequence: CAWSKFVGGTEAFF. For the CDR3, the DNA is TGTGCCTGGAGTAAGTTCGTGGGTGGGACTGAAGCTTTCTTT. The chain carries TRBV30 and TRBJ1-1; D gene ambiguous. The V end was cut by 2 bases, the J end by 5 bases, with 15 bases between. Germline assignment: CDR1 GTSNPN and CDR2 SVGIG (reference sequence). CDR3 size: 14 residues.

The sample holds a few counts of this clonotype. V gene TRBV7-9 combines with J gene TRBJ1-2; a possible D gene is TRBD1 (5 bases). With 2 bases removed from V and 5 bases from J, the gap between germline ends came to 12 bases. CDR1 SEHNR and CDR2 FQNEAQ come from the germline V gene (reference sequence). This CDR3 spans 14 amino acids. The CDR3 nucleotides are TGTGCCAGCAGCTTAAGGGGATTGAGTTATGGCTACACCTTC. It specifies CASSLRGLSYGYTF.

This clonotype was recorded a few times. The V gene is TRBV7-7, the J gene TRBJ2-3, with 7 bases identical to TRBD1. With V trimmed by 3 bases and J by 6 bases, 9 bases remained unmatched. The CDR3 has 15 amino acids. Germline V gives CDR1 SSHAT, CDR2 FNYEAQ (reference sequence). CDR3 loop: CASSFSTGRFDTQYF. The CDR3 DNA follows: TGTGCCAGCAGCTTCTCGACAGGGAGATTTGATACGCAGTATTTT.

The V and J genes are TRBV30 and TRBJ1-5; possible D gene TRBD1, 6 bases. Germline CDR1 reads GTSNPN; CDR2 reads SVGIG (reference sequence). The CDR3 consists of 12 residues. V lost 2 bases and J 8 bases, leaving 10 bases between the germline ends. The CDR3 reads CAWSRGKEPQHF. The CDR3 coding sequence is TGTGCCTGGAGTAGGGGGAAAGAGCCCCAGCATTTT.

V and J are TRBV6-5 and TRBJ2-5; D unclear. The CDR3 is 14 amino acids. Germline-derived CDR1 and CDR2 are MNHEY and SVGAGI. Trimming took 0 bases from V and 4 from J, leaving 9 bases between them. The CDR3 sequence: CASSYSGLGETQYF. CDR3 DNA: TGTGCCAGCAGTTACTCGGGTCTAGGAGAGACCCAGTACTTC.

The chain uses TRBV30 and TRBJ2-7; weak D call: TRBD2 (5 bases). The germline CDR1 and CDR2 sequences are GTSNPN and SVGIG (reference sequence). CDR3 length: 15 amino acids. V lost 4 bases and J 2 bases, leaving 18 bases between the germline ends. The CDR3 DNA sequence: TGTGCCTGGAACCCTCCCGGGGAATGGGCCTACGAGCAGTACTTC. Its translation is CAWNPPGEWAYEQYF.

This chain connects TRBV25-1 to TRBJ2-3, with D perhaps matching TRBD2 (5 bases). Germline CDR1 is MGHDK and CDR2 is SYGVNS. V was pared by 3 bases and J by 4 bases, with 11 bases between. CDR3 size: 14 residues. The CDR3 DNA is TGTGCCAGCAGTGACCCCGGACTTGCAGATACGCAGTATTTT. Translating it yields CASSDPGLADTQYF.